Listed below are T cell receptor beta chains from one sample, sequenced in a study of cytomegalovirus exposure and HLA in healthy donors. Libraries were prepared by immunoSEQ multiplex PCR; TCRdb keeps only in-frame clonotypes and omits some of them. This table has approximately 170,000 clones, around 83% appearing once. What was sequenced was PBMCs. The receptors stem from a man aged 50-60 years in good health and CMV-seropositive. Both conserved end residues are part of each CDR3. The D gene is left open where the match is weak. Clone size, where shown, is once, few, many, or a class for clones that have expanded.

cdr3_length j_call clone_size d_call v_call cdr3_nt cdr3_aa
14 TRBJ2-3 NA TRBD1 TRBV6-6 TGTGCCAGCAGCGGGACAGCTAGCACAGATACGCAGTATTTT CASSGTASTDTQYF
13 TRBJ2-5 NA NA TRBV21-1 TGTGCCAGCAGCGAGGCTATCCAAGAGGCCCAGTACTTC CASSEAIQEAQYF
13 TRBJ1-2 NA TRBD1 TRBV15 TGTGCCACCAGCAGGGGACAGGGGGATGGCTACACCTTC CATSRGQGDGYTF
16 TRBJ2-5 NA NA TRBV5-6 TGTGCCAGCAGCTTGGTGGTCAAGGGGGTACAAGAGACCCAGTACTTC CASSLVVKGVQETQYF
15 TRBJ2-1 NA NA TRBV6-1 TGTGCCAGTCGGAAACGGACAGCCCTACCTAATGAGCAGTTCTTC CASRKRTALPNEQFF
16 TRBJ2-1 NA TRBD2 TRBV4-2 TGTGCCAGCAGCCCCTTAGCGGGGGGGCCTGGCAATGAGCAGTTCTTC CASSPLAGGPGNEQFF
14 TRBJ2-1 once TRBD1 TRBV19 TGTGCCACGGCGATACAGGGGGGCCACAATGAGCAGTTCTTC CATAIQGGHNEQFF
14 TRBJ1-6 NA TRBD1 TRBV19 TGTGCCAGTAGCCGAGGGACAGGGCTTTCACCCCTCCACTTT CASSRGTGLSPLHF
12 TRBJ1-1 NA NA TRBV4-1 TGCGCCAGCAGCCAAGCACCGGGGGGAGCTTTCTTT CASSQAPGGAFF
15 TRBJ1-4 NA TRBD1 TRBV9 TGTGCCAGCAGCGTAGAGGGACAGGGATATGAAAAACTGTTTTTT CASSVEGQGYEKLFF
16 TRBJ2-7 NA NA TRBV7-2 TGTGCCAGCAGCCTAGGACTGGGGCAGAAAGCCTACGAGCAGTACTTC CASSLGLGQKAYEQYF
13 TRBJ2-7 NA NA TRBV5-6 TGTGCCAGCAGCGGGGGACTGCCCTACGAGCAGTACTTC CASSGGLPYEQYF
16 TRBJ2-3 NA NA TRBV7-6 TGTGCCAGCAGCGGCCGACTAGAGCGGTACACAGATACGCAGTATTTT CASSGRLERYTDTQYF
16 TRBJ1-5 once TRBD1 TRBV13 TGTGCCAGCAGCTTAGGGGGACAGGGGGCCAATCAGCCCCAGCATTTT CASSLGGQGANQPQHF
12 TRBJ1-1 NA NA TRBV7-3 TGTGCCAGCAGTAACCCTGGGGGGGAAGCTTTCTTT CASSNPGGEAFF
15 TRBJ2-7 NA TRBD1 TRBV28 TGTGCCAGCAGCTCGAGACAGGGTAAATGGTACGAGCAGTACTTC CASSSRQGKWYEQYF
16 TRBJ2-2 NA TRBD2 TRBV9 TGTGCCAGCAGCGTGGATCTAGCGGGAGCTACCGGGGAGCTGTTTTTT CASSVDLAGATGELFF
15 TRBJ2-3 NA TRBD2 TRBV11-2 TGTGCCAGCAGCGTTCTAGCGGGAGGGCCAGATACGCAGTATTTT CASSVLAGGPDTQYF
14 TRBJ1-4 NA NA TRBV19 TGTGCCAGTAGTATTCAGGGGCTGAATGAAAAACTGTTTTTT CASSIQGLNEKLFF
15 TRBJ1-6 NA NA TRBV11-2 TGTGCCAGCAGCTTAGGGGCAGGTCTATTCGGACCCCTCCACTTT CASSLGAGLFGPLHF
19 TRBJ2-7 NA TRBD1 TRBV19 TGTGCCAGTAGTATGGATTCACGGGACAGGGATTTTCCGCCCTACGAGCAGTACTTC CASSMDSRDRDFPPYEQYF
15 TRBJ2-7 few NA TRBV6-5 TGTGCCAGCAGAGACCCGGGACTCCCGACCTACGAGCAGTACTTC CASRDPGLPTYEQYF
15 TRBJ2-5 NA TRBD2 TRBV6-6 TGTGCCAGCAGGTATAGCGGGAGGTTTCAAGAGACCCAGTACTTC CASRYSGRFQETQYF
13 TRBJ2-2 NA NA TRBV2 TGTGCCAGCAGTGCGGGGTTCACCGGGGAGCTGTTTTTT CASSAGFTGELFF
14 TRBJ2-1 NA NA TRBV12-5 TGTGCTAGTGGTTTGGCGAGCGTTGGGGCAGAGCAGTTCTTC CASGLASVGAEQFF
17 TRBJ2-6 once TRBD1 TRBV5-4 TGTGCCAGCAGCGATAGACAGGGGAAGGATGGGGCCAACGTCCTGACTTTC CASSDRQGKDGANVLTF
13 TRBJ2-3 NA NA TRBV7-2 TGTGCCAGCAGGAGTATGAAGTTTGATACGCAGTATTTT CASRSMKFDTQYF
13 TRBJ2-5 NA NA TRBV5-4 TGTGCCAGCAGCTTGAACAGGGAAGAGACCCAGTACTTC CASSLNREETQYF